The clone carrying this T cell receptor (beta chain) occurred once. Time point given: blood 2 weeks post-SBRT. Treatment described: 15 Gy SBRT to primary tumor, nephrectomy 4 weeks later. V dropped 4 bases and J dropped 6; count of bases not matched to a gene: 11. From germline, CDR1 is SGHRS and CDR2 YFSETQ. The CDR3 totals 17 residues. This record comes from a study of radiation and T cells in renal cell carcinoma. Profiled with immunoSEQ multiplex PCR; TCRdb holds only in-frame clones, not every one. Altogether roughly 49,000 clones are present, 80% being singletons, with the ten largest covering around 29%.

V usage is TRBV5-1 and J usage is TRBJ2-2, with 11 bases lining up with TRBD2. This TCR was recovered from a woman in her 70s with renal cell carcinoma. The source was blood, collected from a patient whose treatment included radiotherapy and nephrectomy. The CDR3 reads CASSEQGALAGAGELFF. CDR3 DNA sequence: TGCGCCAGCAGCGAGCAGGGGGCACTAGCGGGAGCCGGGGAGCTGTTTTTT.